This record looks at one TCR beta chain sequence and its context. This specimen comes from a study of T cell changes during pregnancy in multiple sclerosis. The CDR3 is 12 residues long. V was trimmed by 4 bases and J by 2 bases, leaving 5 bases between them. Germline V lookup: CDR1 MNHEY, CDR2 SVGAGI. Sequencing used immunoSEQ multiplex PCR; TCRdb keeps in-frame clones, though not all of them. The sample shows tens of thousands of clones, around 92% of them seen only once. Material: peripheral blood, obtained in the third trimester of pregnancy. This clonotype was obtained from a female donor in good health, enrolled as a control in a pregnancy study. J is TRBJ1-2 and V is TRBV6-5; D is undetermined. The CDR3 region has the DNA TGTGCCAGCAGTTTGACAAACTATGGCTACACCTTC. It translates to CASSLTNYGYTF.